The TCR beta chain described here comes from a study of tumor and adjacent non-tumor tissue in lung cancer. This CDR3 has 16 residues. The germline V gene encodes CDR1 SGHAT and CDR2 FQNNGV. The library came from three nested PCR rounds adapted from ARM-PCR protocols. TCRdb passed the multiplex PCR reads through MiXCR, listing each CDR3 protein once. The data contain about 80,000 distinct CDR3 sequences, over 55% of them singletons. No cell sorting was done before RNA was extracted from the tissue. Comments on this clonotype: One end of the junction is discordant with germline, which a read error may explain.

The specimen was lung tumor tissue. The V call is TRBV11-2, the J call TRBJ1-1; D is ambiguous. The TCR comes from a woman aged 40-49 years with non-small cell lung cancer. Here the CDR3 reads CASSLESGMAYTEAFF. In DNA form, the CDR3 reads TGTGCAAGCAGCTTAGAGTCAGGCATGGCGTACACTGAAGCTTTCTTT. The full variable domain, completed using reference TRBV11-2 and TRBJ1-1, is EAGVAQSPRYKIIEKRQSVAFWCNPISGHATLYWYQQILGQGPKLLIQFQNNGVVDDSQLPKDRFSAERLKGVDSTLKIQPAKLEDSAVYLCASSLESGMAYTEAFFGQGTRLTVV.